The 29 T cell receptor beta chains reported below all come from one sample, sequenced in a study of Graves' ophthalmopathy and Graves' hyperthyroidism. For repertoire sequencing, the TCR beta CDR3 regions were amplified from RNA transcripts. A first-round RT-PCR used HTBI primers, followed by a second-round multiplex PCR. One entry per CDR3 protein, called by TCRdb with MiXCR from the multiplex PCR reads. The sample shows 350,000 to 450,000 distinct CDR3 sequences, roughly 18% of them seen only once. The source material was peripheral blood. The receptors here all came from a woman between 18 and 30 years old with Graves' ophthalmopathy.

A remark on this clonotype: Sequence at one end of the junction differs from germline and may be a read error. V gene TRBV6-2 or TRBV6-3 combines with J gene TRBJ2-5; perhaps TRBD2 as D (5 bases). Germline CDR1 reads MNHEY; CDR2 reads SVGEGT. The CDR3 runs 15 residues. CDR3 DNA: TGTGCCAGCAGTTACCCGAGGGTAGAAGGAGAGGCCCAGTACTTC. It encodes CASSYPRVEGEAQYF.

This clonotype has at least ten counts. The chain is built from TRBV30 and TRBJ1-2; 9 nucleotides agree with TRBD1. Per germline, CDR1 GTSNPN and CDR2 SVGIG (reference sequence). The length of the CDR3 is 16 residues. J lost 4 bases, V lost 5 bases, and 14 bases had no gene match. Written as DNA, the CDR3 is TGTGCCTGGTTCCGGGACAGGGTAAAGGGCAGCTATGGCTACACCTTC. Amino acid sequence: CAWFRDRVKGSYGYTF.

This clonotype was seen repeatedly, ten times or more. The chain uses TRBV6-1 and TRBJ1-5, with D unresolved. CDR1 and CDR2 (germline): MNHNS, SASEGT. The V and J ends lost 5 bases and 10 bases respectively, with 12 bases between them. The CDR3 has 12 amino acids. The CDR3 region is CASSPPFRPQHF. CDR3 nucleotide sequence: TGTGCCAGCAGTCCTCCATTTAGACCCCAGCATTTT.

Worth noting for this clonotype: Just one base apart from a much larger clone, this may be a read error. V usage is TRBV27 and J usage is TRBJ2-2, with D possibly TRBD1 on 7 matching bases. V was shortened by 5 bases and J by 7 bases, with 17 bases between the two germline ends. The CDR3 is made up of 15 amino acids. Germline CDR1 is MNHEY and CDR2 is SMNVEV (reference sequence). In DNA form, the CDR3 reads TGTGCCAGCAGTCCCTACGACAGGGAGGTCGGGGAGCTGTTTTTT. Residues: CASSPYDREVGELFF.

This clonotype occurred many times. The J gene is TRBJ2-7, the V gene TRBV5-1; D is possibly TRBD1 (5 bases). Germline V gives CDR1 SGHRS, CDR2 YFSETQ. This CDR3 contains 14 residues. V shed 5 bases and J shed 6 bases, with 18 bases lying between them. CDR3 region: CASRDGQGGGEQYF. CDR3 nucleotides: TGCGCCAGCAGGGATGGGCAGGGCGGTGGCGAGCAGTACTTC.

This chain uses TRBV11-2 with TRBJ1-1; the D gene is possibly TRBD1 (5 bases). Germline lookup yields CDR1 SGHAT and CDR2 FQNNGV. The V end lost 7 bases, the J end lost 8 bases, and 11 bases lay between the germline ends. There are 11 residues in the CDR3. CDR3 sequence: CASTHEGEAFF. The CDR3 bases are TGTGCCAGCACACACGAGGGGGAAGCTTTCTTT.

This clonotype was seen ten or more times. The V gene is TRBV9, the J gene TRBJ2-7; D tentatively fits TRBD1 or TRBD2 (7 bases each). The CDR3 totals 13 residues. Trimming cost V 2 bases and J 7 bases, with 13 bases left between them. CDR1 is SGDLS and CDR2 is YYNGEE in the germline V gene. The CDR3 nucleotides are TGTGCCAGCAGCGTGCAGGGGGAGGGAGAGCAGTACTTC. Residues: CASSVQGEGEQYF.

This clonotype was recorded at least ten times. J is TRBJ2-7 and V is TRBV29-1; TRBD2 matches at 8 bases. V shed 6 bases, J shed 2 bases, and the junction held 3 bases outside the gene matches. Germline loops: CDR1 SQVTM, CDR2 ANQGSEA. This CDR3 has 12 residues. The CDR3 sequence is CSVTSGPYEQYF. CDR3 bases: TGCAGCGTAACTAGCGGCCCCTACGAGCAGTACTTC.

This clonotype was seen at least ten times. The rearrangement joins TRBV11-2 to TRBJ2-2, with TRBD1 as a possible D gene (5 bases). Between the trimmed V and J ends, which lost 5 bases and 2 bases, there was a span of 9 bases. The germline gives CDR1 SGHAT, CDR2 FQNNGV. This CDR3 region has 14 residues. The CDR3, as DNA: TGTGCCAGCAGCGCCACAGGAAACACCGGGGAGCTGTTTTTT. It yields the protein CASSATGNTGELFF.

This clonotype was counted many times. The chain has TRBV4-2 and TRBJ2-4; D not certain. Germline V gene data show CDR1 as LGHNA and CDR2 as YNFKEQ. Between the trimmed V and J ends, which lost 2 bases and 9 bases, there was a span of 14 bases. This CDR3 region has 14 residues. The CDR3 is CASSQSKDVAIQYF. DNA of the CDR3: TGTGCCAGCAGCCAATCGAAAGACGTGGCCATTCAGTACTTC.

This clonotype was seen repeatedly, ten times or more. V gene TRBV6-2 or TRBV6-3 combines with J gene TRBJ2-7, with TRBD1 identical over 7 bases. From germline, CDR1 is MNHEY and CDR2 SVGEGT. The length of the CDR3 is 14 residues. The J segment lost 7 bases and the V segment lost 5 bases, leaving 11 bases of the junction unmatched. The CDR3 nucleotides are TGTGCCAGCAGTCCTTGGACAGGTCCGGGTGAGCAGTACTTC. This sequence encodes CASSPWTGPGEQYF.

This clonotype appeared many times. This rearrangement joins TRBV30 to TRBJ2-2, with 13 nucleotides matching TRBD2. This CDR3 comprises 14 residues. V lost 4 bases to trimming and J lost 7 bases; unmatched junction nucleotides: 3. Germline V gene data show CDR1 as GTSNPN and CDR2 as SVGIG (reference sequence). The CDR3 DNA sequence: TGTGCCTGGAAGGGACTAGCGGGACTCGGGGAGCTGTTTTTT. Amino acids: CAWKGLAGLGELFF.

The chain couples TRBV6-5 to TRBJ1-2, with TRBD1 identical over 8 bases. After removal of 0 bases from V and 6 bases from J, the junction contained 3 bases not matched to a gene. Germline V lookup: CDR1 MNHEY, CDR2 SVGAGI. CDR3 size: 14 residues. The CDR3, as DNA: TGTGCCAGCAGTTACTCAGGACAGGGTGATGGCTACACCTTC. Amino acid sequence: CASSYSGQGDGYTF.

The table lists this clonotype with a few counts. The gene calls are TRBV12-3 or TRBV12-4 and TRBJ2-5; TRBD1 or TRBD2 may be the D gene (5 bases each). CDR3 size: 14 residues. The V end was cut by 3 bases, the J end by 6 bases, with 14 bases between. The CDR3 region has the DNA TGTGCCAGCAGTTTCAGGGAGACGGCGCAGACCCAGTACTTC. As protein: CASSFRETAQTQYF.

Many counts were recorded for this clonotype. The gene calls are TRBV3-1 and TRBJ2-5, with D possibly matching TRBD1 (6 bases). With 4 bases removed from V and 2 bases from J, the gap between germline ends came to 14 bases. Germline lookup yields CDR1 LGHDT and CDR2 YNNKEL (reference sequence). The CDR3 covers 15 residues. CDR3 bases: TGTGCCAGCAGCCCCACCGGGACAAGACAAGAGACCCAGTACTTC. It translates to CASSPTGTRQETQYF.

This sequence joins TRBV13 and TRBJ2-7, with a tentative D call TRBD1 (6 bases). CDR3 length: 14 residues. Trimming left V 6 bases short and J 2 bases short, with 14 bases between. The germline gives CDR1 PRHDT, CDR2 FYEKMQ (reference sequence). CDR3 DNA: TGTGCCAGCAGTTTATATGGGGACACCTACGAGCAGTACTTC. It codes for CASSLYGDTYEQYF.

This clonotype was detected only a few times. The rearrangement links TRBV4-3 to TRBJ2-2; D is unresolved. This CDR3 contains 16 residues. Trimming shortened V by 4 bases and J by 2 bases, and 14 bases separated the two germline ends. Germline CDR1 and CDR2: LGHNA and YSLEER. The CDR3 spells CASSPRKGKNTGELFF. The CDR3 DNA sequence: TGCGCCAGCAGCCCGAGGAAGGGAAAAAACACCGGGGAGCTGTTTTTT.

This clonotype occurred many times. CDR3 DNA sequence: TGTGCCAGCAGCTTGCCGGCAGGGTACGAGCAGTACTTC. Its translation: CASSLPAGYEQYF. This rearrangement joins TRBV7-9 to TRBJ2-7; weak D call: TRBD1 (5 bases). Germline CDR1 reads SEHNR; CDR2 reads FQNEAQ (reference sequence). The CDR3 spans 13 residues. Trimming cost V 3 bases and J 4 bases, with 10 bases left between them.

This clonotype has a count of ten or more. The V gene is TRBV5-1, the J gene TRBJ2-2, with D maybe TRBD2 (5 bases). CDR3 length: 15 residues. Per germline, CDR1 SGHRS and CDR2 YFSETQ. V lost 0 bases and J lost 5, with 11 bases in between. CDR3 in amino acids: CASSLAGSGTGELFF. DNA for the CDR3: TGCGCCAGCAGCTTGGCCGGCAGCGGTACCGGGGAGCTGTTTTTT.

The chain couples TRBV6-1 to TRBJ2-2, with 7 bases that match TRBD2. The CDR3 runs 16 residues. Losses at the gene ends were 1 base for V and 6 bases for J; bases not matched to a gene: 8. Germline CDR1 reads MNHNS; CDR2 reads SASEGT. The DNA for the CDR3 is TGTGCCAGCAGTGAAGTGGGGTCTAGCGGATCCGGGGAGCTGTTTTTT. It yields the protein CASSEVGSSGSGELFF.

The chain couples TRBV19 to TRBJ1-2; a possible D gene is TRBD1 (6 bases). There are 11 residues in the CDR3. Per germline, CDR1 LNHDA and CDR2 SQIVND (reference sequence). The ends were cut back, 11 bases at V and 8 bases at J, with 15 bases in the middle. This chain's CDR3 is CAARGAGGYTF. CDR3 DNA: TGTGCCGCCAGGGGCGCGGGGGGCTACACCTTC.

The chain employs TRBV6-5 and TRBJ1-2; possibly TRBD1 for D (5 bases). The V gene lost 2 bases and the J gene lost 4 bases, with 11 bases spanning the gap. The CDR3 is 14 residues long. Germline V gene data show CDR1 as MNHEY and CDR2 as SVGAGI. CDR3 in amino acids: CASSYAQGGYGYTF. CDR3 sequence (DNA): TGTGCCAGCAGTTACGCGCAGGGAGGCTATGGCTACACCTTC.

In its sample, this clonotype was seen many times. V and J are TRBV2 and TRBJ1-3, with 7 nucleotides matching TRBD1. The CDR3 covers 15 residues. CDR1 is SNHLY, CDR2 FYNNEI, per germline. The J segment lost 0 bases and the V segment lost 6 bases, leaving 5 bases of the junction unmatched. This chain's CDR3 is CASSLGQSSGNTIYF. Written as DNA, the CDR3 is TGTGCCAGCAGCCTGGGACAGTCCTCTGGAAACACCATATATTTT.

This clonotype came up many times. This chain joins TRBV9 and TRBJ1-4, with D possibly matching TRBD1 (5 bases). Germline V gives CDR1 SGDLS, CDR2 YYNGEE. The ends were cut back, 6 bases at V and 0 bases at J, with 6 bases in the middle. The CDR3 is 13 amino acids. This CDR3 reads CASKGATNEKLFF. The CDR3 bases are TGTGCCAGCAAAGGGGCAACTAATGAAAAACTGTTTTTT.

In its sample, this clonotype was seen many times. The V and J genes are TRBV29-1 and TRBJ1-1, with D perhaps matching TRBD1 (5 bases). The CDR3 extends over 11 amino acids. V was pared by 4 bases and J by 7 bases, with 10 bases between. Germline CDR1 SQVTM, CDR2 ANQGSEA. CDR3 bases: TGCAGCGTTGGGGGGTGGGGTGAAGCTTTCTTT. As protein: CSVGGWGEAFF.

Many counts were recorded for this clonotype. The chain links TRBV6-2 or TRBV6-3 to TRBJ2-2; tentatively, D is TRBD2 (6 bases). CDR3 length: 16 amino acids. The germline gives CDR1 MNHEY, CDR2 SVGEGT. Trimming took 7 bases from V and 0 from J, leaving 15 bases between them. The CDR3 region has the DNA TGTGCCAGCACCTGGGGCGGGGCGACGAACACCGGGGAGCTGTTTTTT. This encodes CASTWGGATNTGELFF.

This clonotype was counted only a few times. The J gene is TRBJ2-4, the V gene TRBV20-1; 13 positions agree with TRBD2. The CDR3 spans 17 residues. CDR1 and CDR2 (germline): DFQATT, SNEGSKA (reference sequence). J gave up 1 base and V 6 bases, and 9 bases lay outside the gene matches. The CDR3 here is CSATETSGRWAKNIQYF. CDR3 bases: TGCAGTGCCACGGAGACTAGCGGGAGGTGGGCCAAAAACATTCAGTACTTC.

There are many counts of this clonotype. V gene TRBV25-1 combines with J gene TRBJ1-2; D is possibly TRBD1 (5 bases). Germline loops: CDR1 MGHDK, CDR2 SYGVNS. CDR3 length: 13 residues. V was shortened by 3 bases and J by 3 bases, with 8 bases between the two germline ends. CDR3 nucleotides: TGTGCCAGCAGTGATCCAGGGTACTATGGCTACACCTTC. It codes for CASSDPGYYGYTF.

The J gene is TRBJ2-5, the V gene TRBV28; 8 bases fit TRBD1. The CDR3 is 15 amino acids. J was trimmed by 4 bases and V by 6 bases; bases with no gene match: 10. Germline V gene data show CDR1 as MDHEN and CDR2 as SYDVKM. CDR3 DNA: TGTGCCAGCAGAGGGTCAGGGGGCCGGGGAGAGACCCAGTACTTC. It specifies CASRGSGGRGETQYF.